These T cell receptor beta chains were read from a single sample in a study of shared clonotypes between healthy human individuals. Measured with immunoSEQ multiplex PCR; TCRdb has only the in-frame clones, and not every one. The repertoire consists of around 1.1 million clones, with about 84% occurring once and the leading ten covering more than 0.55%. The sample was memory CD4+ T cells from PBMCs. The source of these receptors is a man aged 18 to 35 in good health. Some clones in this sample may be carry-over from other donors' samples. The CDR3 runs from the conserved cysteine through the conserved F or W. The order of the fields is D gene, V gene, clone size, J gene, CDR3 DNA, CDR3 protein. D genes are given only for firm matches. Not every row has a clone size; where given, it reads once, few, many or a size class.

TRBD1	TRBV5-4	NA	TRBJ2-5	TGTGCCAGCAGCTTCAACCGGGACAGGGGAGAGACCCAGTACTTC	CASSFNRDRGETQYF
TRBD2	TRBV19	NA	TRBJ2-5	TGTGCCAGTAGTTGGTCTAGCGGATATCAAGAGACCCAGTACTTC	CASSWSSGYQETQYF
NA	TRBV28	NA	TRBJ1-4	TGTGCCAGCAGGGCCAGAGGGGCTGATGAAAAACTGTTTTTT	CASRARGADEKLFF
TRBD1	TRBV5-1	NA	TRBJ1-5	TGCGCCAGCAGCATGACAGGGTTCGGAACTGAGCCCCAGCATTTT	CASSMTGFGTEPQHF
TRBD2	TRBV4-2	NA	TRBJ2-3	TGTGCCAGCAGCCAAGTTTATCGGGAGGACACAGATACGCAGTATTTT	CASSQVYREDTDTQYF
NA	TRBV10-3	NA	TRBJ2-2	TGTGCCATCAGTGAGTCGTCGGTGAACACCGGGGAGCTGTTTTTT	CAISESSVNTGELFF
NA	TRBV9	few	TRBJ2-5	TGTGCCAGCAGCGTCCTCGAACTCCAAGAGACCCAGTACTTC	CASSVLELQETQYF
TRBD1	TRBV7-2	NA	TRBJ1-1	TGTGCCAGCAGCCCTAGACAGGGAAACACTGAAGCTTTCTTT	CASSPRQGNTEAFF
TRBD2	TRBV6-6	NA	TRBJ2-1	TGTGCCAGCGTCAGGCGGGAGGCTGGTGAGGGTGAGCAGTTCTTC	CASVRREAGEGEQFF
NA	TRBV7-3	once	TRBJ2-2	TGTGCCAGCAGCTTAACCCCTTGGGGCGAGCCCGGGGAGCTGTTTTTT	CASSLTPWGEPGELFF
NA	TRBV30	NA	TRBJ1-2	TGTGCCTGGAGTTCAGGGCCCTATGGCTACACCTTC	CAWSSGPYGYTF
NA	TRBV4-3	many	TRBJ2-1	TGCGCCAGCAGCCAAGATAGCGACCATTGGCGTGAGCAGTTCTTC	CASSQDSDHWREQFF
TRBD2	TRBV28	NA	TRBJ2-2	TGTGCCAGCAGTTGGACTAGCGGGAACACCGGGGAGCTGTTTTTT	CASSWTSGNTGELFF
TRBD2	TRBV27	NA	TRBJ2-1	TGTGCCAGCAGTCCCGTTAGAGCGGGAGGTTACAATGAGCAGTTCTTC	CASSPVRAGGYNEQFF
NA	TRBV6-1	many	TRBJ1-5	TGTGCCAGCAGTGAAGCGCAGGGTCAGCCCCAGCATTTT	CASSEAQGQPQHF
NA	TRBV5-4	NA	TRBJ2-1	TGTGCCAGCAGCTACCAAGGGGCCCCCGGGGAGTTCTTC	CASSYQGAPGEFF
NA	TRBV15	NA	TRBJ1-1	TGTGCCACCAGCGAGGGGCCCAACACTGAAGCTTTCTTT	CATSEGPNTEAFF
TRBD1	TRBV11-3	NA	TRBJ1-1	TGTGCCAGCAGCTCAGGGGGGACAGGGAACACTGAAGCTTTCTTT	CASSSGGTGNTEAFF
TRBD1	TRBV19	NA	TRBJ2-7	TGTGCCAGTAGTCCCGGACAGGGCCGAGCCGAGCAGTACTTC	CASSPGQGRAEQYF
NA	TRBV11-1	NA	TRBJ2-3	TGTGCCAGCAGCTCCCACGATAGAGATACGCAGTATTTT	CASSSHDRDTQYF
TRBD2	TRBV7-8	NA	TRBJ2-1	TGTGCCAGCAGCTTAGGCGGGAGTATCTACAATGAGCAGTTCTTC	CASSLGGSIYNEQFF
TRBD1	TRBV7-6	NA	TRBJ1-2	TGTGCCAGCAGCTCAGACAGGGGTTATGGCTACACCTTC	CASSSDRGYGYTF
NA	TRBV9	NA	TRBJ2-1	TGTGCCAGCCGTGCGGACTCCTACAATGAGCAGTTCTTC	CASRADSYNEQFF
NA	TRBV7-8	many	TRBJ2-1	TGTGCCAGCAGCGCTCGCGAGGGCTCCTACAATGAGCAGTTCTTC	CASSAREGSYNEQFF
TRBD2	TRBV2	NA	TRBJ2-1	TGTGCCAGCAGGGGACTAGCGGGGGTGCCCAATGAGCAGTTCTTC	CASRGLAGVPNEQFF
TRBD1	TRBV6-5	NA	TRBJ2-3	TGTGCCAGCAGTAGACAGGGTGTAGATACGCAGTATTTT	CASSRQGVDTQYF
TRBD2	TRBV10-3	NA	TRBJ2-1	TGTGCCATCAGCGGACTAGCGGGACATGGTTTGTGGTCCGATGAGCAGTTCTTC	CAISGLAGHGLWSDEQFF
NA	TRBV20-1	NA	TRBJ1-2	TGCAGTGCTCCTGCACAGGGTGGCTACACCTTC	CSAPAQGGYTF